The clone carrying this T cell receptor (beta chain) has only one observation. Its antigen is still unknown. The data were taken from a study of T cell responses to AZD1222 COVID-19 vaccine. Study results and caveats: Epitopes outside B.1.351 and B.1.1.7 mutated regions reportedly drew nearly half of spike TCRs.

Assay used: immunoSEQ multiplex PCR; TCRdb lists only in-frame clones, some missing. The sample carries approximately 160,000 clones, 90% recorded once. V was pared by 4 bases and J by 5 bases, with 7 bases of the junction left unmatched. CDR3 size: 15 residues. Germline loops: CDR1 SNHLY, CDR2 FYNNEI. This TCR derives from an adult in good health. The sequenced sample was peripheral blood, obtained on day 0 of AZD1222 vaccination. The J gene is TRBJ1-4, the V gene TRBV2, with 7 bases identical to TRBD1. CDR3 loop: CASSVNPGQNEKLFF. The CDR3 DNA reads as TGTGCCAGCAGTGTCAACCCGGGACAGAATGAAAAACTGTTTTTT.